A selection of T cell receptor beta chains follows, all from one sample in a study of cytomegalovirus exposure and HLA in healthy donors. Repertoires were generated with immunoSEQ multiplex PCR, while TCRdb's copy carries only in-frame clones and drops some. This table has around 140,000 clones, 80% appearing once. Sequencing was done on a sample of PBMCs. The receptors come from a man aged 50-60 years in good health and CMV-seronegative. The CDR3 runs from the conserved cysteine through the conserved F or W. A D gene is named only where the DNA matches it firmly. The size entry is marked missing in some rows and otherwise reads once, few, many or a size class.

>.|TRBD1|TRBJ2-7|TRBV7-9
CASGSPGQGHEQYF
TGTGCCAGCGGCTCCCCGGGACAGGGCCACGAGCAGTACTTC
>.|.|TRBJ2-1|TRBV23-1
CASTRINSYNEQFF
TGCGCCAGCACCAGGATCAACTCCTACAATGAGCAGTTCTTC
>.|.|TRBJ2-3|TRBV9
CASSENNPADTQYF
TGTGCCAGCAGCGAGAACAACCCAGCAGATACGCAGTATTTT
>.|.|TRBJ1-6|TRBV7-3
CASSRTASYNSPLHF
TGTGCCAGCAGCCGGACAGCCTCCTATAATTCACCCCTCCACTTT
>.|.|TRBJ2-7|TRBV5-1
CASSVTGYSSYEQYF
TGCGCCAGCAGCGTGACAGGATACAGCTCCTACGAGCAGTACTTC
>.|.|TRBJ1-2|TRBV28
CASSLSASANYGYTF
TGTGCCAGCAGTTTAAGCGCTTCAGCTAACTATGGCTACACCTTC
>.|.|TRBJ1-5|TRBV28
CASRTGYSNQPQHF
TGTGCCAGCAGGACAGGTTATAGCAATCAGCCCCAGCATTTT
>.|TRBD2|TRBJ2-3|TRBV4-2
CASSQRAGGQDTQYF
TGTGCCAGCAGCCAAAGGGCGGGGGGGCAAGATACGCAGTATTTT
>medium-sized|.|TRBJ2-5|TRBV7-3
CASSSQEGTQYF
TGTGCCAGCAGCTCTCAGGAGGGGACCCAGTACTTC
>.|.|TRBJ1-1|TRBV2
CASRGGREGTEAFF
TGTGCCAGCAGGGGGGGCAGGGAGGGTACTGAAGCTTTCTTT